This T cell receptor (beta chain) was captured by sequencing in a study of blood T cell repertoires in COVID-19. Study-level background: Italy, Spain and the United States were the sources of the convalescent and acute COVID-19 samples. Sources were T cells, B-cell-depleted T cells, or PBMCs; the material itself was cDNA or gDNA.

In the authors' methods: Quantification of nucleated cells was approximated via reference gene primer amplification. TCRdb keeps only in-frame clones here, not all; method: immunoSEQ multiplex PCR. The DNA gave D and trimming, while V, J and clone size come from that table. The sample has some 300,000 clones, around four fifths seen once. Concerning this clone: Other DNA variants within this sample encode the same CDR3.

The germline CDR1 and CDR2 sequences are LNHDA and SQIVND (reference sequence). This CDR3 is 14 amino acids long. The V end lost 2 bases, the J end lost 5 bases, and 12 bases lay between the germline ends. Sequences were obtained from peripheral blood. The J gene is TRBJ1-1, the V gene TRBV19; D gene unclear. The TCR originated in a woman in her 50s with active or convalescent COVID-19. The CDR3 protein is CASSINRGNTEAFF. CDR3 DNA sequence: TGTGCCAGTAGTATAAATCGGGGAAATACTGAAGCTTTCTTT.